The 27 T cell receptor beta chains in this list originate from one sample, sequenced in a study of blood T cell repertoires in COVID-19. Profiled with immunoSEQ multiplex PCR; TCRdb holds only in-frame clones, not every one. The sample includes roughly 62,000 clones, less than 85% of them seen just once. The sample comprised peripheral blood. The receptors were sampled from a man in his sixties with acute or convalescent COVID-19.

V is TRBV9 and J is TRBJ2-1, with 11 bases matching TRBD2. The CDR3 runs to 19 residues. Germline V lookup: CDR1 SGDLS, CDR2 YYNGEE. J gave up 0 bases and V 0 bases, and 8 bases lay outside the gene matches. CDR3 nucleotides: TGTGCCAGCAGCGTAGGACTAGCGGGACCCGGTTCCTCCTACAATGAGCAGTTCTTC. Protein: CASSVGLAGPGSSYNEQFF.

CDR3 nucleotides: TGTGCCAGCAGTGAACAGGGTCATGGCTACACCTTC. This encodes CASSEQGHGYTF. The chain has TRBV2 and TRBJ1-2, with D maybe TRBD1 (5 bases). The germline V gene has CDR1 SNHLY and CDR2 FYNNEI. There are 12 residues in the CDR3. Deletions cut 2 bases from V and 6 bases from J, with 7 bases between.

The genes are TRBV19 and TRBJ1-1; 9 nucleotides align to TRBD1. J was trimmed by 10 bases and V by 6 bases; bases with no gene match: 12. CDR3 length: 14 residues. Germline values: CDR1 LNHDA, CDR2 SQIVND (reference sequence). For the CDR3, the DNA is TGTGCCAGTAGAACCGGGACAGGGAGGGGCTTAGCTTTCTTT. It codes for CASRTGTGRGLAFF.

The chain recombines TRBV30 with TRBJ2-5; 8 bases agree with TRBD2. From germline, CDR1 is GTSNPN and CDR2 SVGIG (reference sequence). J was trimmed by 6 bases and V by 5 bases; bases with no gene match: 5. The CDR3 totals 12 residues. This CDR3 reads CAWERELKTQYF. The CDR3 region has the DNA TGTGCCTGGGAGCGGGAGCTGAAGACCCAGTACTTC.

The chain has TRBV2 and TRBJ2-7; D is perhaps TRBD1 (6 bases). V dropped 2 bases and J dropped 4 bases, with 12 bases sitting between them. The germline V gene has CDR1 SNHLY and CDR2 FYNNEI. The CDR3 is made up of 14 amino acids. In DNA, the CDR3 is TGTGCCAGCAGTGAAAACAGGGCCCTTTACGAGCAGTACTTC. Amino acids: CASSENRALYEQYF.

The chain couples TRBV19 to TRBJ2-2, with 7 bases lining up with TRBD2. The V segment lost 6 bases and the J segment 5 bases; nucleotides outside the gene matches: 15. The CDR3 contains 17 residues. Germline V gene sequence: CDR1 LNHDA, CDR2 SQIVND (reference sequence). Written as DNA, the CDR3 is TGTGCCAGTAGCCCCGCCGGGGCGGGAGCGGGAACCGGGGAGCTGTTTTTT. As protein: CASSPAGAGAGTGELFF.

This rearrangement joins TRBV6-5 to TRBJ2-1, with 8 bases aligning to TRBD1. The germline V gene has CDR1 MNHEY and CDR2 SVGAGI. Trimming at V came to 4 bases and at J to 9 bases, leaving 5 bases not matched to a gene. The CDR3 extends over 13 amino acids. The CDR3 region is CASSFGQGGEQFF. CDR3 coding DNA: TGTGCCAGCAGTTTCGGACAGGGCGGTGAGCAGTTCTTC.

This chain joins TRBV9 and TRBJ2-1; D gene uncertain. Trimming pared 3 bases from V and 6 bases from J, leaving 13 bases between. CDR1 and CDR2 (germline): SGDLS, YYNGEE. CDR3 length: 14 amino acids. CDR3 amino acids: CASSGSGDGNEQFF. The CDR3 region has the DNA TGTGCCAGCAGCGGGAGTGGCGATGGCAATGAGCAGTTCTTC.

The V and J genes are TRBV18 and TRBJ2-5; TRBD2 matches at 10 bases. In germline, CDR1 is KGHSH, CDR2 LQKENI. The length of the CDR3 is 15 residues. V was clipped by 3 bases and J by 7 bases; unmatched bases: 8. The CDR3 region is CASSPTSGLGGTQYF. CDR3 bases: TGTGCCAGCTCACCGACTAGCGGGCTCGGTGGGACCCAGTACTTC.

This chain links TRBV21-1 with TRBJ2-7; TRBD2, as called in the table, went unchecked against the DNA. TRBV21-1 corresponds to a pseudogene. The CDR3 has 15 amino acids. The CDR3 DNA reads as TGTGCCAGGTTCCCGCAAGCGGAGAGCTCCTACGAGCAGTACTTC. Residues: CARFPQAESSYEQYF.

The V gene is TRBV10-1, the J gene TRBJ1-1; D is unclear. The CDR3 runs to 13 residues. Germline lookup yields CDR1 WNHNN and CDR2 SYGVQD (reference sequence). V dropped 6 bases and J dropped 1 base, with 9 bases sitting between them. CDR3 amino acids: CASRTERNTEAFF. The CDR3 nucleotides read TGCGCCAGCAGAACGGAGCGGAACACTGAAGCTTTCTTT.

The chain carries TRBV28 and TRBJ2-1; TRBD2 might be the D (5 bases). CDR1 and CDR2 from the germline V gene are MDHEN and SYDVKM. Trimming cost V 5 bases and J 0 bases, with 14 bases left between them. This CDR3 spans 16 amino acids. The CDR3 reads CASSLAGIFSYNEQFF. The CDR3 DNA sequence: TGTGCCAGCAGTCTAGCTGGCATCTTCTCCTACAATGAGCAGTTCTTC.

J is TRBJ2-3 and V is TRBV6-6; TRBD1 is a possible D gene (7 bases). Between the trimmed V and J ends, which lost 6 bases and 3 bases, there was a span of 19 bases. CDR3 length equals 16 residues. Germline V gene sequence: CDR1 MNHNY, CDR2 SVGAGI (reference sequence). CDR3 in DNA: TGTGCCAGCAGCGATAACCCAGGGGGGCCGACAGATACGCAGTATTTT. Its translation is CASSDNPGGPTDTQYF.

J is TRBJ1-3 and V is TRBV10-2; D gene uncertain. V dropped 7 bases and J dropped 2 bases, with 15 bases sitting between them. Germline V gene sequence: CDR1 WSHSY, CDR2 SAAADI. CDR3 length: 15 amino acids. The CDR3 here is CASKRTETTGNTIYF. The CDR3 region has the DNA TGCGCCAGCAAGAGGACGGAGACTACTGGAAACACCATATATTTT.

This chain joins TRBV7-8 and TRBJ1-1; D is undetermined. Trimming took 5 bases from V and 1 from J, leaving 11 bases between them. CDR1 and CDR2 (germline): SGHVS, FQNEAQ. The length of the CDR3 is 14 residues. The CDR3 coding sequence is TGTGCCAGCAGCAGATCAGAGGCGAACACTGAAGCTTTCTTT. Encoded protein: CASSRSEANTEAFF.

This clone appeared a few times. The J gene is TRBJ2-7, the V gene TRBV4-2; unclear D gene. The CDR3 consists of 15 residues. Trimming pared 0 bases from V and 0 bases from J, leaving 9 bases between. The germline gives CDR1 LGHNA, CDR2 YNFKEQ. Here the CDR3 DNA reads TGTGCCAGCAGCCAAGAGGCCTTCAGCTCCTACGAGCAGTACTTC. Translating gives CASSQEAFSSYEQYF.

This clone was detected once. V usage is TRBV9 and J usage is TRBJ2-1; D ambiguous. CDR3 length: 13 amino acids. Trimming removed 3 bases at V and 6 bases at J, with 10 bases between. Looked up from germline, CDR1 is SGDLS and CDR2 is YYNGEE. CDR3 in amino acids: CASSGIRGNEQFF. CDR3 nucleotide sequence: TGTGCCAGCAGCGGGATCAGAGGCAATGAGCAGTTCTTC.

V gene TRBV9 combines with J gene TRBJ2-3, with TRBD2 matching over 7 bases. The V gene's germline CDR1 is SGDLS and CDR2 YYNGEE. Trimming at V came to 0 bases and at J to 2 bases, leaving 3 bases not matched to a gene. The CDR3 length is 15 residues. The CDR3 region is CASSVDGRNTDTQYF. CDR3 nucleotide sequence: TGTGCCAGCAGCGTAGACGGGAGGAACACAGATACGCAGTATTTT.

This chain uses TRBV4-3 with TRBJ1-2, with D possibly TRBD1 on 5 matching bases. The CDR3 contains 13 residues. Trimming took 4 bases from V and 3 from J, leaving 9 bases between them. The germline V gene has CDR1 LGHNA and CDR2 YSLEER. In DNA, the CDR3 is TGCGCCAGCAGCCCGGGACTCGACTATGGCTACACCTTC. Translation: CASSPGLDYGYTF.

There are a few counts of this clone. The chain carries TRBV5-6 and TRBJ1-1; D perhaps matches TRBD1 (6 bases). Per the germline V gene, CDR1 is SGHDT and CDR2 is YYEEEE. The CDR3 sequence is 15 residues long. Trimming shortened V by 1 base and J by 11 bases, and 21 bases separated the two germline ends. The DNA for the CDR3 is TGTGCCAGCAGCTTGTCCAGGGGCGCGGTTTTTGAGGCTTTCTTT. It specifies CASSLSRGAVFEAFF.

The chain recombines TRBV7-2 with TRBJ2-7, with 7 positions matching TRBD2. Germline loops: CDR1 SGHTA, CDR2 FQGNSA. The CDR3 has 13 amino acids. V lost 6 bases, J lost 3 bases, and 5 bases stayed unmatched. The CDR3 DNA reads as TGTGCCAGCAGTCGGACTAGGCTCTACGAGCAGTACTTC. Translated: CASSRTRLYEQYF.

This rearrangement joins TRBV19 to TRBJ1-5, with 8 nucleotides matching TRBD1. Germline V CDR1 and CDR2: LNHDA, SQIVND (reference sequence). Trimming at V came to 5 bases and at J to 3 bases, leaving 6 bases not matched to a gene. CDR3 length: 15 amino acids. The CDR3 DNA sequence: TGTGCCAGTAGTGGGGACAGGACGGTCAATCAGCCCCAGCATTTT. Translated, it gives CASSGDRTVNQPQHF. Based on the CDR3 plus reference TRBV19 and TRBJ1-5, the full variable domain is DGGITQSPKYLFRKEGQNVTLSCEQNLNHDAMYWYRQDPGQGLRLIYYSQIVNDFQKGDIAEGYSVSREKKESFPLTVTSAQKNPTAFYLCASSGDRTVNQPQHFGDGTRLSIL.

This clone appeared a few times. This chain uses TRBV14 with TRBJ2-1; TRBD1 might be the D (5 bases). The CDR3 has 16 residues. The ends were cut back, 4 bases at V and 1 base at J, with 14 bases in the middle. Germline V gives CDR1 SGHDN, CDR2 FVKESK. The CDR3 DNA reads TGTGCCAGCAGCCGAAGATGGGGCTCTTCCTACAATGAGCAGTTCTTC. It codes for CASSRRWGSSYNEQFF.

This clone was detected only once. This rearrangement joins TRBV6-2 or TRBV6-3 to TRBJ1-1; D possibly corresponds to TRBD1 (6 bases). CDR1 MNHEY and CDR2 SVGEGT come from the germline V gene. The CDR3 has 14 residues. Trimming took 6 bases from V and 0 from J, leaving 11 bases between them. The CDR3 nucleotides are TGTGCCAGCAGCAGGGGAACACTGAACACTGAAGCTTTCTTT. Its translation: CASSRGTLNTEAFF.

V and J are TRBV19 and TRBJ2-3; TRBD2 matches at 7 bases. Germline CDR1 LNHDA, CDR2 SQIVND (reference sequence). Trimming cost V 0 bases and J 6 bases; bases outside gene matches: 3. The CDR3 has 14 amino acids. CDR3 sequence: CASSIDREEDTQYF. The CDR3 bases are TGTGCCAGTAGTATAGACCGGGAGGAGGATACGCAGTATTTT.

The chain uses TRBV5-1 and TRBJ1-4; 8 bases align to TRBD1. Germline V gene lookup returns CDR1 SGHRS and CDR2 YFSETQ. The CDR3 covers 15 residues. V dropped 0 bases and J dropped 5; count of bases not matched to a gene: 3. The CDR3 loop reads CASSLGRGRNEKLFF. The CDR3 nucleotides read TGCGCCAGCAGCTTGGGCAGGGGGCGCAATGAAAAACTGTTTTTT.

The chain uses TRBV24-1 and TRBJ2-1; perhaps TRBD1 as D (6 bases). Trimming stripped 5 bases from V and 4 bases from J, with 14 bases between. Germline V gene lookup returns CDR1 KGHDR and CDR2 SFDVKD. CDR3 size: 15 residues. CDR3 nucleotide sequence: TGTGCCACCAGTGCCGCCCAGGGACAATACAATGAGCAGTTCTTC. Protein: CATSAAQGQYNEQFF.